The next 18 T cell receptor beta chains were all read from a single sample in a study of blood T cell repertoires in COVID-19. The protocol was immunoSEQ multiplex PCR, while the TCRdb copy is restricted to in-frame clones and leaves out a portion. In the table there are 200,000 to 250,000 clones, around 89% of which are singletons. The sequenced material came from PBMCs or T cells enriched from blood (not recorded which). The origin of the receptors is a woman in her twenties or thirties who had recovered from COVID-19.

The rearrangement links TRBV7-2 to TRBJ2-5; tentatively, D is TRBD2 (5 bases). Trimming stripped 6 bases from V and 7 bases from J, with 21 bases between. The germline V gene encodes CDR1 SGHTA and CDR2 FQGNSA. This CDR3 is 15 amino acids long. CDR3 sequence (DNA): TGTGCCAGCAGTTCCCAATGCTTGACACGGGGGACCCAGTACTTC. This sequence encodes CASSSQCLTRGTQYF. Together with reference TRBV7-2 and TRBJ2-5, the CDR3 gives the full variable domain: GAGVSQSPSNKVTEKGKDVELRCDPISGHTALYWYRQSLGQGLEFLIYFQGNSAPDKSGLPSDRFSAERTGGSVSTLTIQRTQQEDSAVYLCASSSQCLTRGTQYFGPGTRLLVL.

The chain couples TRBV29-1 to TRBJ2-7, with D perhaps TRBD2 (6 bases). Germline V gives CDR1 SQVTM, CDR2 ANQGSEA. V gave up 3 bases and J gave up 8 bases, with 14 bases separating them. The CDR3 is 12 residues long. This CDR3 is CSVEEGSLKQYF. CDR3 DNA: TGCAGCGTTGAGGAGGGCTCCCTCAAGCAGTACTTC.

This clone has a count of ten or more. The chain carries TRBV11-2 and TRBJ1-2, with TRBD1 as a possible D gene (5 bases). The length of the CDR3 is 14 residues. Trimming shortened V by 5 bases and J by 8 bases, and 18 bases separated the two germline ends. Germline values: CDR1 SGHAT, CDR2 FQNNGV. The CDR3 sequence is CASSQKGIQWGYTF. For the CDR3, the DNA is TGTGCCAGCAGCCAAAAGGGGATTCAGTGGGGCTACACCTTC.

The chain employs TRBV27 and TRBJ1-2, with 9 bases fitting TRBD1. This CDR3 is 14 amino acids long. CDR1 MNHEY and CDR2 SMNVEV come from the germline V gene (reference sequence). Losses at the gene ends were 5 bases for V and 7 bases for J; bases not matched to a gene: 8. CDR3 loop: CASSGQGRASGYTF. The CDR3, as DNA: TGTGCCAGCAGTGGACAGGGGAGAGCGAGTGGCTACACCTTC.

This clone came up once. The chain links TRBV7-9 to TRBJ2-7; possible D gene TRBD1, 5 bases. The CDR3 totals 19 residues. Germline CDR1 is SEHNR and CDR2 is FQNEAQ (reference sequence). Trimming left V 5 bases short and J 0 bases short, with 26 bases between. The CDR3 region is CASSPSTRVEFGISYEQYF. CDR3 sequence (DNA): TGTGCCAGCAGCCCAAGTACCAGGGTAGAATTTGGAATCTCCTACGAGCAGTACTTC.

This rearrangement joins TRBV24-1 to TRBJ2-7; TRBD1 agrees at 8 bases. V dropped 3 bases and J dropped 0; count of bases not matched to a gene: 3. Germline V gene lookup returns CDR1 KGHDR and CDR2 SFDVKD. The CDR3 sequence is 15 residues long. The CDR3 region is CATSDHRGFSYEQYF. CDR3 nucleotides: TGTGCCACCAGTGATCACAGGGGGTTCTCCTACGAGCAGTACTTC.

This CDR3 reads CAWKGRSFGQGVFKNTEAFF. CDR3 bases: TGTGCCTGGAAGGGGAGGTCTTTCGGACAGGGGGTATTTAAGAACACTGAAGCTTTCTTT. V usage is TRBV30 and J usage is TRBJ1-1, with 10 bases lining up with TRBD1. The CDR3 contains 20 residues. Germline CDR1 and CDR2: GTSNPN and SVGIG (reference sequence). Trimming at V came to 4 bases and at J to 1 base, leaving 21 bases not matched to a gene.

The chain uses TRBV15 and TRBJ2-7; tentatively, D is TRBD1 (6 bases). The V and J ends lost 5 bases and 0 bases respectively, with 20 bases between them. CDR3 size: 17 residues. The V gene's germline CDR1 is LNHNV and CDR2 YYDKDF (reference sequence). The DNA for the CDR3 is TGTGCCACCAGCCTAATCCCCGGGACACAAAGCTCCTACGAGCAGTACTTC. Translated: CATSLIPGTQSSYEQYF.

The V and J genes are TRBV5-4 and TRBJ2-3; 9 bases align to TRBD2. Germline V lookup: CDR1 SGHNT, CDR2 YYREEE (reference sequence). J was trimmed by 5 bases and V by 3 bases; bases with no gene match: 7. The CDR3 has 15 residues. The CDR3, as DNA: TGTGCCAGCAGCTCCGTAGCGGGAGAAGTAGATACGCAGTATTTT. This codes for CASSSVAGEVDTQYF.

This clone appeared a few times. Other DNA variants within this sample encode the same CDR3. This chain uses TRBV4-3 with TRBJ1-5; 7 bases are a match to TRBD1. The length of the CDR3 is 15 residues. Germline CDR1 reads LGHNA; CDR2 reads YSLEER. V gave up 0 bases and J gave up 4 bases; unmatched junction bases: 3. CDR3 region: CASSQETGRNQPQHF. The CDR3, as DNA: TGCGCCAGCAGCCAAGAGACAGGGAGGAATCAGCCCCAGCATTTT.

The gene calls are TRBV4-3 and TRBJ1-1; possibly TRBD1 for D (6 bases). Germline CDR1 LGHNA, CDR2 YSLEER. This CDR3 contains 16 residues. V was pared by 1 base and J by 7 bases, with 19 bases between. In DNA form, the CDR3 reads TGCGCCAGCAGCCAAGTAGTCCCACAGGGATTTGGTGAAGCTTTCTTT. Its protein is CASSQVVPQGFGEAFF.

This clone was observed a few times. This chain links TRBV18 with TRBJ1-1, with 7 positions matching TRBD1. Germline assignment: CDR1 KGHSH and CDR2 LQKENI. CDR3 size: 13 residues. Trimming cost V 5 bases and J 4 bases; bases outside gene matches: 4. The CDR3 sequence: CASSSQGRTEAFF. The CDR3 DNA reads as TGTGCCAGCTCATCACAGGGGCGCACTGAAGCTTTCTTT.

The chain uses TRBV28 and TRBJ2-1; TRBD2 matches at 9 bases. The CDR3 has 19 residues. The ends lost 2 bases at V and 2 bases at J; junction bases unmatched: 13. Germline values: CDR1 MDHEN, CDR2 SYDVKM. The CDR3 DNA is TGTGCCAGCAGTTTAGACCAGAGTAGCGGGAGTGTGGCCTACAATGAGCAGTTCTTC. Its translation: CASSLDQSSGSVAYNEQFF.

The V and J genes are TRBV19 and TRBJ2-7; possible D gene TRBD2, 5 bases. Germline lookup yields CDR1 LNHDA and CDR2 SQIVND (reference sequence). Trimming took off 5 bases at V and 0 bases at J, with 11 bases between the two ends. This CDR3 contains 14 residues. The CDR3 DNA sequence: TGTGCCAGTAGTCCTCAGCGGTACTCCTACGAGCAGTACTTC. It specifies CASSPQRYSYEQYF. Full variable domain (rest looked up from reference TRBV19 and TRBJ2-7): DGGITQSPKYLFRKEGQNVTLSCEQNLNHDAMYWYRQDPGQGLRLIYYSQIVNDFQKGDIAEGYSVSREKKESFPLTVTSAQKNPTAFYLCASSPQRYSYEQYFGPGTRLTVT.

This sequence joins TRBV29-1 and TRBJ1-2; 7 positions agree with TRBD1. This CDR3 has 13 amino acids. Germline values: CDR1 SQVTM, CDR2 ANQGSEA. Germline trimming cut 5 bases from V and 5 bases from J; bases unmatched to any gene: 8. In DNA form, the CDR3 reads TGCAGCGTTAGTTCAGGGGGTGGGTATGGCTACACCTTC. It is translated as CSVSSGGGYGYTF.

In its sample, this clone was seen once. The chain carries TRBV7-3 and TRBJ1-1, with D perhaps TRBD1 (6 bases). The length of the CDR3 is 14 residues. CDR1 and CDR2 from the germline V gene are SGHTA and FQGTGA. Trimming removed 4 bases at V and 1 base at J, with 10 bases between. The CDR3 sequence is CASSYTGPNTEAFF. In DNA form, the CDR3 reads TGTGCCAGCAGCTACACAGGGCCGAACACTGAAGCTTTCTTT.

The table lists this clone with a few counts. The chain links TRBV19 to TRBJ1-5; 7 bases line up with TRBD1. Looked up from germline, CDR1 is LNHDA and CDR2 is SQIVND (reference sequence). Unmatched junction bases numbered 6, after V lost 7 bases and J lost 0 bases. CDR3 length equals 15 residues. The CDR3 region has the DNA TGTGCCAGTATAAGGGGACAGTATAGCAATCAGCCCCAGCATTTT. Its protein product is CASIRGQYSNQPQHF.

V usage is TRBV2 and J usage is TRBJ1-5; 8 nucleotides agree with TRBD1. CDR1 SNHLY and CDR2 FYNNEI come from the germline V gene. The CDR3 has 18 residues. With V trimmed by 2 bases and J by 4 bases, 13 bases remained unmatched. CDR3 nucleotide sequence: TGTGCCAGCAGTGAAAACTCCCGGATTTGGGACAGGAATCAGCCCCAGCATTTT. Residues: CASSENSRIWDRNQPQHF.